In its sample, the clone carrying this T cell receptor beta chain was seen a few times. Germline CDR1 reads LGHNA; CDR2 reads YNFKEQ. Trimming removed 5 bases from V and 3 bases from J, with 11 bases in between. CDR3 length: 14 residues. These data belong to a study of control samples from healthy donors and cancer patients. This table comes from immunoSEQ multiplex PCR, and its TCRdb copy is limited to in-frame clones, with some not included. The sample has roughly 30,000 clones, more than 75% seen once; the top ten hold 1.5% to 2%. This sequence originates from a woman in her forties with lung cancer. Input material: PBMCs. This chain connects TRBV4-2 to TRBJ1-5; D unresolved. The CDR3 nucleotides read TGTGCCAGCAGCAGCCACAACTACAATCAGCCCCAGCATTTT. Residues: CASSSHNYNQPQHF.